This entry lists 3 T cell receptor beta chains sequenced from one sample in a study of blood T cell repertoires in COVID-19. Method: immunoSEQ multiplex PCR; TCRdb's copy keeps in-frame clones and lacks some. Seen here are about 20,000 clones, 85% to 95% observed once, and the top ten hold roughly 4.3%. Sequenced material: peripheral blood. These receptor sequences come from a woman aged 45-65 years with active COVID-19.

This sequence joins TRBV6-1 and TRBJ1-2, with D unresolved. With 0 bases removed from V and 3 bases from J, the gap between germline ends came to 14 bases. Germline V lookup: CDR1 MNHNS, CDR2 SASEGT. The CDR3 sequence is 16 residues long. The CDR3 sequence is CASSEARGGIDYGYTF. The CDR3 DNA reads TGTGCCAGCAGTGAAGCTAGAGGAGGGATAGACTATGGCTACACCTTC.

The chain employs TRBV24-1 and TRBJ2-3; TRBD1 might be the D (5 bases). The CDR3 spans 13 residues. Trimming shortened V by 5 bases and J by 7 bases, and 12 bases separated the two germline ends. Germline V gives CDR1 KGHDR, CDR2 SFDVKD. CDR3: CATSAIGVYTQYF. In DNA form, the CDR3 reads TGTGCCACCAGTGCTATAGGGGTCTATACGCAGTATTTT.

The CDR3 sequence: CASRDRENTEAFF. The CDR3 DNA is TGTGCCAGCAGGGACAGGGAGAACACTGAAGCTTTCTTT. The rearrangement links TRBV11-3 to TRBJ1-1, with TRBD1 matching 8 bases. The germline gives CDR1 SGHNT, CDR2 YENEEA. The V segment lost 6 bases and the J segment 1 base; nucleotides outside the gene matches: 1. The CDR3 consists of 13 residues.